This is a list of T cell receptor beta chains from one sample in a study of control samples from healthy donors and cancer patients. Produced via immunoSEQ multiplex PCR; TCRdb's table is partial and in-frame only. This sample has under 110,000 clones, with roughly 90% found just once. Source material: blood. The receptors stem from a young man in good health. Each CDR3 is given with its conserved first and last residue. The order of the fields is V gene, clone size, D gene, J gene, CDR3 protein, CDR3 DNA. A D gene is named only where the DNA matches it firmly. Size values are once, few and many counts, or a class for expanded clones, and some rows have none.

>TRBV9|few|.|TRBJ1-1
CASSSRGSTEAFF
TGTGCCAGCAGCTCCCGGGGCTCGACTGAAGCTTTCTTT
>TRBV3-1/TRBV3-2|.|.|TRBJ2-6
CASSQSGIPGANVLTF
TGTGCCAGCAGCCAGTCGGGGATCCCTGGGGCCAACGTCCTGACTTTC
>TRBV7-6|.|.|TRBJ2-5
CASSLTWGLRGAQYF
TGTGCCAGCAGCTTAACGTGGGGGCTTCGGGGGGCCCAGTACTTC
>TRBV11-3|few|TRBD1|TRBJ2-2
CASSSTGGAGELFF
TGTGCCAGCAGTTCGACAGGGGGTGCCGGGGAGCTGTTTTTT
>TRBV10-1|.|TRBD1|TRBJ2-3
CASSDRDRGLTDTQYF
TGCGCCAGCAGTGACCGGGACAGGGGGCTCACAGATACGCAGTATTTT
>TRBV29-1|.|.|TRBJ1-1
CSVLSDWDTEAFF
TGCAGCGTACTGTCGGACTGGGACACTGAAGCTTTCTTT
>TRBV6-5|.|TRBD2|TRBJ2-1
CASRPGLARYNEQFF
TGTGCCAGCAGACCAGGACTAGCGCGGTACAATGAGCAGTTCTTC
>TRBV18|.|.|TRBJ1-2
CASSPPSRTNYGYTF
TGTGCCAGCTCACCACCGAGCAGGACTAACTATGGCTACACCTTC
>TRBV3-1/TRBV3-2|once|TRBD1|TRBJ2-3
CASRHPGQGQYF
TGTGCCAGCAGACACCCGGGACAGGGGCAGTATTTT
>TRBV6-2/TRBV6-3|.|TRBD2|TRBJ2-1
CASSYYTGGYYNEQFF
TGTGCCAGCAGTTACTATACGGGAGGCTACTACAATGAGCAGTTCTTC
>TRBV19|few|.|TRBJ1-2
CASSTQAGTNDGYTF
TGTGCCAGTAGTACGCAGGCCGGGACAAACGATGGCTACACCTTC
>TRBV7-9|.|.|TRBJ1-4
CASSFQSYEKLFF
TGTGCCAGCAGCTTTCAGAGCTATGAAAAACTGTTTTTT
>TRBV3-1/TRBV3-2|.|.|TRBJ1-2
CASSQGGLYGYTF
TGTGCCAGCAGCCAGGGGGGACTCTATGGCTACACCTTC
>TRBV5-4|.|.|TRBJ1-4
CASSRMGEGEKLFF
TGTGCCAGCAGCCGCATGGGGGAGGGGGAAAAACTGTTTTTT
>TRBV5-1|.|.|TRBJ2-3
CASSLGGRGTDTQYF
TGCGCCAGCAGCTTGGGGGGACGGGGCACAGATACGCAGTATTTT
>TRBV7-8|.|.|TRBJ2-7
CASSLVQGHEQYF
TGTGCCAGCAGCTTAGTACAGGGCCACGAGCAGTACTTC
>TRBV19|.|TRBD1|TRBJ1-1
CASRYTGETEAFF
TGTGCCAGTAGGTACACAGGGGAGACTGAAGCTTTCTTT
>TRBV5-1|few|.|TRBJ2-1
CASSLGGSGGGNEQFF
TGCGCCAGCAGCTTGGGTGGGTCCGGGGGCGGCAATGAGCAGTTCTTC
>TRBV6-5|.|.|TRBJ2-3
CASRLQVTDTQYF
TGTGCCAGCAGGCTACAGGTTACAGATACGCAGTATTTT
>TRBV27|.|.|TRBJ1-5
CASSSILGRQEDQPQHF
TGTGCCAGCAGTTCGATCCTGGGTAGACAGGAGGATCAGCCCCAGCATTTT
>TRBV6-5|once|.|TRBJ2-1
CASSYSRRLVGNEQFF
TGTGCCAGCAGTTACTCGCGGAGACTAGTAGGAAATGAGCAGTTCTTC
>TRBV6-5|.|TRBD1|TRBJ1-6
CASSRDRKNSPLHF
TGTGCCAGCAGCCGGGACAGAAAAAATTCACCCCTCCACTTT
>TRBV7-9|.|.|TRBJ1-1
CASSSGTGNTEAFF
TGTGCCAGCAGCTCGGGGACGGGGAACACTGAAGCTTTCTTT
>TRBV5-1|once|.|TRBJ2-1
CASNSGSTYNEQFF
TGCGCCAGCAATTCAGGTTCGACCTACAATGAGCAGTTCTTC
>TRBV5-1|few|.|TRBJ2-7
CASRRQGYEQYF
TGCGCCAGCAGGCGGCAGGGTTACGAGCAGTACTTC
>TRBV19|.|TRBD1|TRBJ1-4
CASNSYRGKLFF
TGTGCCAGTAATTCCTACAGGGGTAAACTGTTTTTT
>TRBV15|once|.|TRBJ1-1
CATSRDQGNTEAFF
TGTGCCACCAGCAGAGATCAGGGGAACACTGAAGCTTTCTTT